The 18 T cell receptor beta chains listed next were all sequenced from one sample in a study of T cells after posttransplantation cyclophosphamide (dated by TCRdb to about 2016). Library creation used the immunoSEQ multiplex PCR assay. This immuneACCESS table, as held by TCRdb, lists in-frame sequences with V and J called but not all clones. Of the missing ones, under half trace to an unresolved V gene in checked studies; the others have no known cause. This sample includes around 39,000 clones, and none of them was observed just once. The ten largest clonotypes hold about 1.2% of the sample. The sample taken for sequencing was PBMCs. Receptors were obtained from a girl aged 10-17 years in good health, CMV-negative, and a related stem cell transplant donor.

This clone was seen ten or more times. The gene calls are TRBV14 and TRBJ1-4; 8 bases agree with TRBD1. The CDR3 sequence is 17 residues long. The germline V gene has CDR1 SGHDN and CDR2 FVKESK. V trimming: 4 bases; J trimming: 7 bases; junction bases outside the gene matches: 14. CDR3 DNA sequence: TGTGCCAGCAGCCGCGTTAGACAGGGGAAGGTTGTTGAAAAACTGTTTTTT. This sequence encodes CASSRVRQGKVVEKLFF.

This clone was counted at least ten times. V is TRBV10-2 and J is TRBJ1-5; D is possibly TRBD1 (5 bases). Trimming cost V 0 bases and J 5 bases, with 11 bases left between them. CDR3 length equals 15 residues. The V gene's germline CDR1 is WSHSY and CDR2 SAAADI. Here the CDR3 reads CASSESGGSYQPQHF. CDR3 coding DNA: TGCGCCAGCAGTGAGTCGGGGGGTTCGTATCAGCCCCAGCATTTT.

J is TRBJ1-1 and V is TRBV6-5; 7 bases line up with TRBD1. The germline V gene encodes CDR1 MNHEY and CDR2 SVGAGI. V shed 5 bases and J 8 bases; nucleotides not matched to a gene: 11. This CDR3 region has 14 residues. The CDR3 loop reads CASSRTIRQGEAFF. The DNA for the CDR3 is TGTGCCAGCAGTCGCACTATCCGACAGGGAGAAGCTTTCTTT.

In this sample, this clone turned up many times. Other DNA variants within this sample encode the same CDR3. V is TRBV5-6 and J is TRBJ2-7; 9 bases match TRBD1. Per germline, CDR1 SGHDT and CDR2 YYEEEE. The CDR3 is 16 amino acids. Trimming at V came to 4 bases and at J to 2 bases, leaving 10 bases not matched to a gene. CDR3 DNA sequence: TGTGCCAGCAGCCCCCGGGACAGGGACTCCCCCTACGAGCAGTACTTC. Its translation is CASSPRDRDSPYEQYF.

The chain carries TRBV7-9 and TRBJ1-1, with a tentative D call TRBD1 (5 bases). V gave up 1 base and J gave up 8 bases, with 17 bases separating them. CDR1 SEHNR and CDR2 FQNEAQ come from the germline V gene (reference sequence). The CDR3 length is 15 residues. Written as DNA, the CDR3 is TGTGCCAGCAGCTTAGTGGCGGGGCGCAACCCCGAAGCTTTCTTT. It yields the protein CASSLVAGRNPEAFF.

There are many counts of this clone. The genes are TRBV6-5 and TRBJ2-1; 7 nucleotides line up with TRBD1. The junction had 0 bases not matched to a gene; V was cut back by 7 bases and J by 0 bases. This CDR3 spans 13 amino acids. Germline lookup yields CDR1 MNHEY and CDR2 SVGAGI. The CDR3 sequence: CASTGGSYNEQFF. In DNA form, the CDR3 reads TGTGCCAGCACAGGGGGCTCCTACAATGAGCAGTTCTTC.

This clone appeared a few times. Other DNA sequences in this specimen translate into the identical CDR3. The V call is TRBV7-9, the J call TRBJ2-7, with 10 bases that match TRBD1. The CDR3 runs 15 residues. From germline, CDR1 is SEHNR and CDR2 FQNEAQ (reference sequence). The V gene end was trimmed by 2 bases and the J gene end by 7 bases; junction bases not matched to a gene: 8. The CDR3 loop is CASSLPRDRGVEQYF. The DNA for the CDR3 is TGTGCCAGCAGCTTACCTCGGGACAGGGGAGTAGAGCAGTACTTC. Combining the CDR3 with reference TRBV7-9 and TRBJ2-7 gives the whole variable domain DTGVSQNPRHKITKRGQNVTFRCDPISEHNRLYWYRQTLGQGPEFLTYFQNEAQLEKSRLLSDRFSAERPKGSFSTLEIQRTEQGDSAMYLCASSLPRDRGVEQYFGPGTRLTVT.

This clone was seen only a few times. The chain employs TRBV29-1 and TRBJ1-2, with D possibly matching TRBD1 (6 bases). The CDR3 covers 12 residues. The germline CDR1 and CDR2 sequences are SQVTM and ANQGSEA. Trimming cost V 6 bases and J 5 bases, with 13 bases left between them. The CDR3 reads CSVRQELYGYTF. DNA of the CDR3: TGCAGCGTCAGACAGGAGCTTTATGGCTACACCTTC.

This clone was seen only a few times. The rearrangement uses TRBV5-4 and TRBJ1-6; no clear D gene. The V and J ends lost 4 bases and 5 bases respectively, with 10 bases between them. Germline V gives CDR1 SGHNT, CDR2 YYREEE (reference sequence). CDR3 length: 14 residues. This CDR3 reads CASSHGLDNSPLHF. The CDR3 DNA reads TGTGCCAGCAGCCACGGACTGGATAATTCACCCCTCCACTTT.

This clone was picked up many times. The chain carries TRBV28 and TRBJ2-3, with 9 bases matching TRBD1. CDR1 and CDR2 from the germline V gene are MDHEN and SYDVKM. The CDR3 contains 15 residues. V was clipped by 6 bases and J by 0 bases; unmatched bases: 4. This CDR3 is CASRSDRGSTDTQYF. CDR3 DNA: TGTGCCAGCAGATCGGACAGGGGAAGCACAGATACGCAGTATTTT.

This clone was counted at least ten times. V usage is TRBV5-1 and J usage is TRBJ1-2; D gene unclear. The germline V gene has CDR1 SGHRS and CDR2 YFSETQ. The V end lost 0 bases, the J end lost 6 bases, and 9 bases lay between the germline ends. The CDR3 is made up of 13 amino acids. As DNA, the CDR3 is TGCGCCAGCAGCTTGGTCCGGGAAGATGGCTACACCTTC. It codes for CASSLVREDGYTF.

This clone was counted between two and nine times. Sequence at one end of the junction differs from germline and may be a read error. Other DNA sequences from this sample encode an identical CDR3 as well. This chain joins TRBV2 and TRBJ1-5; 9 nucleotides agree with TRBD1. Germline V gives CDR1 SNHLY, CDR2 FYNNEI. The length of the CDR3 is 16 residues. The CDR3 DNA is TGTGCCACCACAAAGTGGACAGGGGATAGCAATCAGCCCCAGCATTTC. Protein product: CATTKWTGDSNQPQHF.

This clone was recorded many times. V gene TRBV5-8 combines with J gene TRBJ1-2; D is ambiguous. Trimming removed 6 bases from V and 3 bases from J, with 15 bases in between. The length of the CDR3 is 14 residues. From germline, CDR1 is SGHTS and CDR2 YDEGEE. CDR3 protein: CASTSPGFHYGYTF. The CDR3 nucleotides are TGTGCCAGCACATCTCCCGGGTTTCACTATGGCTACACCTTC.

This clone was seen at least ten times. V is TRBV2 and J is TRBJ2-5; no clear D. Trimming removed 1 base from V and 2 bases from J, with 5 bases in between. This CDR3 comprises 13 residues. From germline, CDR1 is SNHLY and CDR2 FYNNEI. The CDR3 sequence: CASSEDRQETQYF. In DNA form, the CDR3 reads TGTGCCAGCAGTGAAGACAGACAAGAGACCCAGTACTTC.

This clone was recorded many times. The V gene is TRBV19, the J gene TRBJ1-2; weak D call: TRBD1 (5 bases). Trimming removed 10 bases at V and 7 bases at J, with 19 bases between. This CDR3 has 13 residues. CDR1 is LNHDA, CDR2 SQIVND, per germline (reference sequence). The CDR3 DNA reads TGTGCCACCGCCCCCAGGGAAGGGCCTGGCTACACCTTC. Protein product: CATAPREGPGYTF.

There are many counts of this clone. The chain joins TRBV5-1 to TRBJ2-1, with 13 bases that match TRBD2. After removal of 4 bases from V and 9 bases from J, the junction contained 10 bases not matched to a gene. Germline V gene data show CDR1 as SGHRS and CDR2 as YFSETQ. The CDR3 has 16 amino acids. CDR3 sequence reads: CASSAILAGGPGEQFF. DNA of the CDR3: TGCGCCAGCAGCGCGATACTAGCGGGGGGGCCCGGTGAGCAGTTCTTC. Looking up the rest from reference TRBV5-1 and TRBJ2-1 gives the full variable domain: KAGVTQTPRYLIKTRGQQVTLSCSPISGHRSVSWYQQTPGQGLQFLFEYFSETQRNKGNFPGRFSGRQFSNSRSEMNVSTLELGDSALYLCASSAILAGGPGEQFFGPGTRLTVL.

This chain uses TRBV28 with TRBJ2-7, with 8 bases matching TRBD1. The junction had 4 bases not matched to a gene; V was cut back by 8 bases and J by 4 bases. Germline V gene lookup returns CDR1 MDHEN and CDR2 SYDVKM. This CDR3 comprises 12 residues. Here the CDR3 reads CASVDRVYEQYF. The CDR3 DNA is TGTGCCAGCGTGGACAGGGTTTACGAGCAGTACTTC.

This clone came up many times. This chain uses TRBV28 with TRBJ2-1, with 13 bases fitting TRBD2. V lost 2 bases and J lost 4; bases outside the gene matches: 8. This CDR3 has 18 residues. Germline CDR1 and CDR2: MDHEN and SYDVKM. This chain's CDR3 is CASSLPRTSGSIYNEQFF. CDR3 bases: TGTGCCAGCAGTTTACCCCGGACTAGCGGGAGTATTTACAATGAGCAGTTCTTC. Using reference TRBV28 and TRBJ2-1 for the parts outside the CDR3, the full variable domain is DVKVTQSSRYLVKRTGEKVFLECVQDMDHENMFWYRQDPGLGLRLIYFSYDVKMKEKGDIPEGYSVSREKKERFSLILESASTNQTSMYLCASSLPRTSGSIYNEQFFGPGTRLTVL.